The source of this T cell receptor (beta chain) is a study of T cell repertoires in cytomegalovirus infection. At the level of the study: Indications came from public TCR beta signatures; they pointed to CMV infection and to a matching HLA type. Study-wide findings and caveats: The study identified carriers of CMV plus the relevant HLA from cumulative public TCR beta family frequency. Clonotypes of TCR beta that were HLA-C-restricted and CMV-specific dominated the ex vivo response.

This clonotype showed up many times. Its specificity is unknown. MiXCR, applied by TCRdb to the reads, yields one record per CDR3 protein. The table includes about a million distinct CDR3 sequences, 30% to 40% detected once. The sequencing here drew on cultured CD8+ T cells from PBMCs, taken from culture after CMV antigen stimulation. This clonotype was sampled from a human donor in good health (CMV status not recorded). Some clones in this sample may be carry-over from other donors' samples.

The CDR3 DNA is TGTGCCAGCAGCTTAGATCAAGGGGCTGAAGCTTTCTTT. Translation: CASSLDQGAEAFF. The chain is built from TRBV7-6 and TRBJ1-1; possibly TRBD1 for D (5 bases). V was clipped by 1 base and J by 6 bases, with 9 bases between them. CDR1 and CDR2 (germline): SGHVS, FNYEAQ. There are 13 residues in the CDR3.